What follows is one T cell receptor (beta chain) and its context. The antigen remains unidentified. An Oncomine TCR Beta short-read assay was used to sequence the DNA from cultured CD4+ T cells. Investigators isolated genomic DNA from cultured CD4+ T cells. TCRdb reprocessed the PCR reads via MiXCR and lists one record per CDR3 protein. Counted here are approximately 10,000 distinct CDR3 sequences, around 37% occurring once; the ten biggest clones make up more than 15%. The treatment denotes: roughly ten-day PBMC culture with coronavirus spike peptide pools or control peptides (ViraFEST assay). Researchers collected the unexposed donor's CD4+ T cells before the COVID-19 pandemic (2011-2018). The data were taken from a study of vaccination and CD4 T cells after COVID-19. Study summary: Investigators took post-vaccine samples a median roughly 70 days after dose two, within a range of 14 to 241. Cells received overlapping spike peptides from SARS-CoV-2, HCoV-NL63, HCoV-OC43 and HCoV-229E as stimulation. General observations from the study: Going from roughly 21 to 40, median SARS-CoV-2-reactive clonotypes did not rise significantly.

Per the germline V gene, CDR1 is SGHVS and CDR2 is FNYEAQ. V was clipped by 5 bases and J by 2 bases, with 13 bases between them. This CDR3 comprises 14 residues. This chain uses TRBV7-6 with TRBJ2-7; D is uncertain. The TCR sequence derives from a human donor in good health. The material sequenced was CD4+ T cells from blood, cultured in vitro. The CDR3, as DNA: TGTGCCAGCAGCCTCCGGTTTTCAGCCTACGAGCAGTACTTC. It encodes CASSLRFSAYEQYF.